The entry that follows covers one T cell receptor beta chain sequence. Original processing notes: Counts of nucleated cells, estimated from reference gene primer amplification, were obtained. Here immunoSEQ multiplex PCR was the method, and the copy in TCRdb shows in-frame clones only, minus some. D and trimming come from the DNA, and the V and J calls and clone size come from that table. The table lists about 90,000 clones, around 88% of them singletons. This sample is drawn from a study of blood T cell repertoires in COVID-19. Across the study: Donors in the United States, Italy and Spain gave samples during acute or convalescent COVID-19. Sources were T cells, B-cell-depleted T cells, or PBMCs; the material itself was cDNA or gDNA.

V lost 3 bases and J lost 7, with 18 bases in between. The CDR3 totals 16 residues. Germline CDR1 and CDR2: MNHNS and SASEGT. The rearrangement uses TRBV6-1 and TRBJ1-4, with a possible D match to TRBD1 (6 bases). The source is a man in his 60s with acute or convalescent COVID-19. The sequenced sample consisted of peripheral blood. The DNA for the CDR3 is TGTGCCAGCAGTGAGGGGCGGTTCGGACAGACTGAAAAACTGTTTTTT. Translated: CASSEGRFGQTEKLFF.